This entry is about one TCR beta chain. No cognate antigen has been identified for it. No per-base quality is available; no much larger clone lies one base away. This specimen comes from a study of cytomegalovirus exposure and HLA in healthy donors (dated 2017 in TCRdb). Concerning the study at large: In an earlier analysis of 450 to 750 of the donors, about 270 Gb of sequence data and 90 million to 130 million unique TCR beta sequences from about 179 million T cells were reported. Approximately 300 gigabases of sequencing data and approximately 80 million unique TCR sequences were included in an early release covering several hundred HLA-typed donors. Among the roughly 370 genotyped donors, around 79% belonged to the genetic ancestry cluster associated with self-reported Caucasian donors. The study was designed to test whether signatures of past pathogen exposure could be identified by cataloging public T cell receptors. The study used immunosequencing to profile the T cell repertoires of approximately 690 subjects and linked those repertoires to cytomegalovirus serostatus. Besides the first cohort of around 670 subjects, a separate validation cohort made up of 120 different subjects was used. To predict cytomegalovirus infection status, the study brought together high-throughput TCR immunosequencing, statistical association of individual TCRs with disease status, and machine learning. A later analysis re-analyzed previously published TCR beta repertoires from 600 to 850 donors and added high-resolution HLA genotyping to study TCR occurrence patterns. Rather than using new phenotypic data, the later analysis identified candidate immune exposures from TCR beta sequences and from how often those sequences occurred across donors. An earlier analysis of approximately 640 of the donors applied high-throughput TCR beta sequencing to assess whether each TCR beta V gene segment acted as functional or pseudogenic. Donor age, sex, ethnicity and CMV serostatus were collected together with the repertoire data. A later genetic analysis used genome-wide SNP genotypes for about three fifths of the 666 donors, treating that subset as a discovery cohort. Every repertoire in the discovery cohort had been generated on one and the same sequencing platform. HLA typing covered class I and class II loci at four-digit resolution. Typing coverage varied by locus: roughly 620-640 donors for A, B, C, DRB1 and DQB1; around 560 for DQA1; nearly 610 for DPA1; roughly 450 for DPB1. About 5 DR-DQ haplotypes were handled as single units for association and clustering, since linkage in the cohort was strong. Among about 410 genotyped donors of the cohort, an average of about 240,000 unique TCR beta nucleotide sequences was sequenced per donor, of which roughly 17% were non-productive.

In total, 600 or so healthy bone marrow donors made up the cohort. Cohort members were all nominally healthy when sampled, although unrecorded immune exposures were likely present. The donor tested CMV seronegative and was one of the 352 seronegative cohort members. A peripheral blood sample was collected from each donor, and TCR beta sequencing was performed on peripheral blood mononuclear cells. The Qiagen DNeasy Blood Extraction Kit was used to extract genomic DNA from the blood cell samples. The library was built by means of the immunoSEQ multiplex PCR assay. For the multiplex PCR, a mixture combining 60 forward primers for TCR Vbeta segments and 13 reverse primers for TCR Jbeta segments was used. A multiplex PCR assay on genomic DNA amplified the CDR3 region of rearranged TCR beta genes. The Illumina HiSeq System was used to sequence the amplified TCR beta libraries as 87-base-pair reads. The paper's processing steps were these. A later analysis tallied approximately 87 million unique TCR beta chains across the 700 or so repertoires, and approximately 9.9 million of those chains were shared by two or more donors. Raw reads were error-corrected and collapsed into unique sequences with a nearest-neighbor algorithm that merged closely related sequences to remove PCR and sequencing errors. CDR3 sequences were aligned to IMGT reference sequences to assign V, D and J gene segments. For a sequence to be retained, at least a six-nucleotide match to both a V gene segment and a J gene segment was required. Rearrangements were called productive when the CDR3 lacked stop codons and stayed in frame with V and J; all others were non-productive. CDR3 was defined according to IMGT convention as the region running from the second conserved V-encoded cysteine to the conserved J-encoded phenylalanine. Sequences without an unambiguous match to a single V gene segment were excluded from the earlier analysis of about 600 of the donors. An earlier analysis of 587 of the donors classified V segments as functional when productive rearrangements were above 56.7% and as segregating when the standard deviation between donors was above 5%. A statistical classification framework was built for diagnosing cytomegalovirus status from the catalog of TCR beta chain sequences. In a later analysis, V and J genes were assigned by comparing TCR nucleotide sequences against IMGT/GENE-DB human TR gene sequences. Using the TCRdist pipeline, a later analysis assigned CDR3 sequences along with most-parsimonious VDJ recombination scenarios. In a later analysis, each TCR beta chain was defined by its CDR3 amino acid sequence together with its V-gene family, and reads without a unique V-gene family were excluded. As a way to deal with suspected cross-contamination and a sequencing artifact, a later analysis dropped approximately 570 nucleotide sequences that were highly shared and had low generation probability. In a later analysis, a clonal expansion index for each public chain was calculated from normalized within-repertoire ranks of inferred template counts. In a later analysis, generation probabilities were computed using a VDJ recombination model fitted to out-of-frame rearrangements, and the results were checked against IGoR. A later analysis scored TCR-TCR, TCR-HLA and TCR-CMV co-occurrence with hypergeometric tests, applying a repertoire-size bias correction to TCR pairs. A later analysis estimated false discovery rates by permuting HLA or CMV assignments 20 times. In a later analysis, co-occurring TCRs were grouped with DBSCAN, and TCRdist sequence similarity was added when clustering was performed within HLA-allele-positive subsets. Repertoires with fewer than 30,000 or more than 120,000 public chains were left out of co-occurrence clustering, as were about five repertoires with anomalous nucleotide sharing. Imported from immuneACCESS, the table was reduced by TCRdb to in-frame sequences with V and J called. These copies leave out some clones; in studies compared against another copy, an unresolved V gene accounts for under half, and the cause of the remainder is not known. V and J calls and clone size are as listed in that table; D and trimming were resolved from the DNA. The sample table lists 200,000 or so clones, approximately 82% of them with a count of one. The ten largest clones add up to 0.6% to 0.65% of the sample.

The germline V gene sets CDR1 to MGHDK and CDR2 to SYGVNS. Including cysteine and phenylalanine, the CDR3 has 11 amino acids. Only CDR3 DNA remains: 33 bases, in frame from the first base. V trim: 8 bases; J trim: 7 bases; unmatched bases: 2. The study at large found these results: HLA typing was unavailable for some donors at each locus, so association tests used only the typed subset. In a later analysis, HLA-associated TCR beta chains showed more clonal expansion and lower generation probabilities than non-associated chains that were equally common. The 87-base-pair reads could not distinguish some IMGT-functional V segments, including TRBV6-2 and TRBV6-3, so those segments were excluded. A further reported finding was that TCR beta sequences accurately predicted the HLA-A and HLA-B alleles for most subjects in the first cohort. According to a later analysis, most CMV-associated TCR beta chains appeared to be HLA-restricted, and the HLA associations seemed to be driven largely by CMV exposure. In a later analysis, several top co-occurrence clusters were reported to appear linked to parvovirus B19, influenza, CMV and Epstein-Barr virus. About 17 rarely observed V segments, including chromosome 9 orphons, were excluded from the earlier analysis of approximately 500 of the donors because counts were too low. Specific HLA alleles were associated with more than 15,000 TCR beta sequences at a false discovery rate of 0.05 in a later analysis. The classifier was reported to diagnose cytomegalovirus status with high specificity and sensitivity in both the original and validation cohorts. Most TCR sequences were observed very rarely across donors, whereas some public TCRs were present in many individuals. The presence/absence analyses assumed that sequencing depth was roughly uniform across donors, and that assumption may not be true. The cohort was sequenced for TCR beta chains only, and without alpha or paired-chain data the features that could be detected were limited. In vitro tests confirmed that a few of the cytomegalovirus-associated TCR beta chains recognize cytomegalovirus antigens. According to a later genetic analysis, donors in an Asian-associated ancestry cluster had fewer N-insertions in productive TCRs than the approximately 700-donor mean. V-gene and J-gene trimming of TCR beta chains was associated with a missense DCLRE1C variant in a later genetic analysis, and the association was replicated in an independent cohort. A group of highly shared sequence variants was considered likely to be a technical artifact of the sequencing pipeline. Linkage disequilibrium might explain the correlated functional status among segregating V segments, but an unknown experimental factor could not be ruled out. The only immune exposure information available for the cohort was CMV serostatus. According to the authors, the approach could potentially be generalized to other disease states and immunological phenotypes. When HLA alleles, especially DR and DQ, strongly co-occurred, attributing TCR associations to individual alleles was difficult. A total of 150 to 200 TCR beta chains were listed by the study as associated with cytomegalovirus. In an earlier analysis of some 550 of the donors, most TCR beta V segments were observed in productive rearrangements about 90% or about 30% of the time, broadly matching IMGT annotations. A later analysis found that TCR association rates varied across HLA loci, with DRB1 alleles showing the most associated TCRs and HLA-C alleles the fewest.

The rearranged segments are TRBV25-1 and TRBJ1-2, and 9 junction bases match TRBD1. The sample taken for sequencing was PBMCs. The origin of this receptor is a young man in good health and CMV-seronegative. The DNA reads as follows: TGTGCCAGCCGGACAGGGGCTGGCTACACCTTC. It codes for CASRTGAGYTF.